This T cell receptor beta chain was obtained from a study of neurological immune-mediated disorders. Time point indicated: longitudinal time-point 3. The cDNA was produced through 5'RACE with 10-nucleotide random UMIs. TCRdb passed the 5' RACE reads through MiXCR, listing each CDR3 protein once. The repertoire holds approximately 45,000 distinct CDR3 sequences, with about 14% as singletons. The CDR3 has 14 residues. Losses at the gene ends were 5 bases for V and 0 bases for J; bases not matched to a gene: 5. The germline CDR1 and CDR2 sequences are SGHRS and YFSETQ. This clonotype was seen repeatedly, ten times or more.

The material sequenced was PBMCs. This sequence was found in a man aged 25-40 years in good health. J is TRBJ2-7 and V is TRBV5-1; TRBD1 aligns across 7 bases. CDR3 coding DNA: TGCGCCAGCAGTTTACAGGGGATCTCCTACGAGCAGTACTTC. This gives the protein CASSLQGISYEQYF.